This TCR beta chain stems from a study of blood T cell repertoires in COVID-19. Study-level information: PBMCs, B-cell-depleted T cells, or T cells provided the cDNA or gDNA that made up the material.

The V gene end was trimmed by 4 bases and the J gene end by 7 bases; junction bases not matched to a gene: 9. This CDR3 is 15 amino acids long. Germline values: CDR1 SGHRS, CDR2 YFSETQ. Measured with immunoSEQ multiplex PCR; TCRdb has only the in-frame clones, and not every one. The sample gives just over 300,000 clones, over 75% of which show up once; around a tenth is in the top ten. Symptom resolution, clearance, or two negative PCRs marked donors in Cohort 3 as recovered. Source material: PBMCs or T cells enriched from blood (not recorded which). The rearrangement uses TRBV5-1 and TRBJ2-7; 12 nucleotides align to TRBD2. The clonotype was recovered from a woman between 40 and 50 years old who had recovered from COVID-19. CDR3 in amino acids: CASSPSGGEYSEQYF. In DNA, the CDR3 is TGCGCCAGCAGCCCTAGCGGGGGGGAGTACTCGGAGCAGTACTTC.